These T cell receptor beta chains were read from a single sample in a study of T-cell memory formation after mild COVID-19. TCRdb used MiXCR to reprocess the 5' RACE reads, holding one entry per CDR3 protein. The table includes 200,000 to 300,000 distinct CDR3 sequences, over 15% detected once. What was sequenced was PBMCs or a T cell subset sorted from them (not recorded which). These receptors were collected from a man aged 18 to 30 who had mild COVID-19 (a few samples of this study predate the infection). Cell type and time point are not known. CDR3s include the opening cysteine and the closing phenylalanine or tryptophan. D genes are given only for firm matches. Clone size, where shown, is once, few, many, or a class for clones that have expanded.

j_gene: TRBJ2-7
v_gene: TRBV27
abundance: -
d_gene: TRBD1
CDR3aa: CASSRGQGGPYEQYF
CDR3nt: TGTGCCAGCAGCCGAGGACAGGGGGGACCCTACGAGCAGTACTTC

j_gene: TRBJ2-2
v_gene: TRBV29-1
abundance: -
d_gene: TRBD1
CDR3aa: CSVARDRGSGELFF
CDR3nt: TGCAGCGTGGCAAGGGACAGGGGATCCGGGGAGCTGTTTTTT

j_gene: TRBJ1-1
v_gene: TRBV7-9
abundance: -
d_gene: -
CDR3aa: CASSSRGSLVTEAFF
CDR3nt: TGTGCCAGCAGCTCTAGGGGGTCCCTAGTCACTGAAGCTTTCTTT

j_gene: TRBJ1-4
v_gene: TRBV4-3
abundance: once
d_gene: -
CDR3aa: CASKGNEKLFF
CDR3nt: TGCGCCAGTAAAGGAAATGAAAAACTGTTTTTT

j_gene: TRBJ2-5
v_gene: TRBV20-1
abundance: -
d_gene: -
CDR3aa: CSARDWPRAQETQYF
CDR3nt: TGCAGTGCTAGAGATTGGCCCAGGGCCCAAGAGACCCAGTACTTC

j_gene: TRBJ1-5
v_gene: TRBV18
abundance: few
d_gene: TRBD1
CDR3aa: CASSLTGNSNQPQHF
CDR3nt: TGTGCCAGCTCACTGACAGGGAATAGCAATCAGCCCCAGCATTTT

j_gene: TRBJ2-5
v_gene: TRBV2
abundance: many
d_gene: -
CDR3aa: CASTRQTQETQYF
CDR3nt: TGTGCCAGCACCAGACAGACCCAAGAGACCCAGTACTTC

j_gene: TRBJ1-1
v_gene: TRBV6-5
abundance: -
d_gene: -
CDR3aa: CASSVQTGFVAFF
CDR3nt: TGTGCCAGCAGTGTACAAACAGGGTTCGTAGCTTTCTTT

j_gene: TRBJ1-3
v_gene: TRBV5-1
abundance: few
d_gene: -
CDR3aa: CASTADGVTGNTIYF
CDR3nt: TGCGCCAGCACCGCCGATGGGGTTACTGGAAACACCATATATTTT

j_gene: TRBJ2-2
v_gene: TRBV20-1
abundance: -
d_gene: -
CDR3aa: CSAREGTGELFF
CDR3nt: TGCAGTGCTAGAGAGGGAACCGGGGAGCTGTTTTTT

j_gene: TRBJ2-1
v_gene: TRBV9
abundance: -
d_gene: TRBD2
CDR3aa: CASSVDASGGYNEQFF
CDR3nt: TGTGCCAGCAGCGTAGATGCTAGCGGGGGTTACAATGAGCAGTTCTTC

j_gene: TRBJ1-1
v_gene: TRBV5-1
abundance: -
d_gene: -
CDR3aa: CASSFDRLGAFF
CDR3nt: TGCGCCAGCAGCTTCGACAGGTTAGGAGCTTTCTTT

j_gene: TRBJ1-5
v_gene: TRBV6-5
abundance: few
d_gene: TRBD1
CDR3aa: CASHRQGVLGGQPQHF
CDR3nt: TGTGCCAGCCATAGACAGGGGGTCTTGGGAGGTCAGCCCCAGCATTTT

j_gene: TRBJ2-1
v_gene: TRBV3-1
abundance: many
d_gene: TRBD2
CDR3aa: CASHEAGAYNEQFF
CDR3nt: TGTGCCAGCCACGAAGCGGGGGCTTACAATGAGCAGTTCTTC

j_gene: TRBJ1-1
v_gene: TRBV28
abundance: -
d_gene: -
CDR3aa: CASSLYKNTEAFF
CDR3nt: TGTGCCAGCAGTTTATACAAGAACACTGAAGCTTTCTTT

j_gene: TRBJ1-3
v_gene: TRBV18
abundance: -
d_gene: -
CDR3aa: CASSPPDGTSGNTIYF
CDR3nt: TGTGCCAGCTCACCCCCGGACGGAACTTCTGGAAACACCATATATTTT

j_gene: TRBJ2-7
v_gene: TRBV7-8
abundance: few
d_gene: -
CDR3aa: CASSLRTESIYYEQYF
CDR3nt: TGTGCCAGCAGCTTAAGGACAGAATCTATTTACTACGAGCAGTACTTC

j_gene: TRBJ2-5
v_gene: TRBV28
abundance: few
d_gene: -
CDR3aa: CASSRGFGETQYF
CDR3nt: TGTGCCAGCAGCCGAGGGTTTGGGGAGACCCAGTACTTC

j_gene: TRBJ2-5
v_gene: TRBV6-5
abundance: few
d_gene: TRBD1
CDR3aa: CASSKERTGVETQYF
CDR3nt: TGTGCCAGCAGTAAAGAACGGACAGGCGTCGAGACCCAGTACTTC

j_gene: TRBJ2-5
v_gene: TRBV6-6
abundance: few
d_gene: -
CDR3aa: CASSYSVSQETQYF
CDR3nt: TGTGCCAGCAGTTACTCGGTCTCTCAAGAGACCCAGTACTTC

j_gene: TRBJ1-1
v_gene: TRBV10-2
abundance: few
d_gene: -
CDR3aa: CASSLGFRSTEAFF
CDR3nt: TGCGCCAGCAGTCTTGGGTTTAGGAGCACTGAAGCTTTCTTT

j_gene: TRBJ1-5
v_gene: TRBV12-3/TRBV12-4
abundance: -
d_gene: -
CDR3aa: CASTPSGSNQPQHF
CDR3nt: TGTGCCAGCACCCCAAGTGGTAGCAATCAGCCCCAGCATTTT

j_gene: TRBJ2-5
v_gene: TRBV11-2
abundance: few
d_gene: TRBD2
CDR3aa: CASSLHGGGAGETQYF
CDR3nt: TGTGCCAGCAGCTTACACGGCGGGGGGGCCGGAGAGACCCAGTACTTC

j_gene: TRBJ1-4
v_gene: TRBV5-4
abundance: -
d_gene: TRBD1
CDR3aa: CASSLGQRNEKLFF
CDR3nt: TGTGCCAGCAGCCTGGGACAGAGGAATGAAAAACTGTTTTTT

j_gene: TRBJ1-6
v_gene: TRBV10-3
abundance: -
d_gene: -
CDR3aa: CAIRPRDGDSPLHF
CDR3nt: TGTGCCATCAGGCCTCGGGACGGTGATTCACCCCTCCACTTT

j_gene: TRBJ2-7
v_gene: TRBV4-1
abundance: -
d_gene: TRBD2
CDR3aa: CASSQERGGPYEQYF
CDR3nt: TGCGCCAGCAGCCAAGAGCGGGGGGGCCCCTACGAGCAGTACTTC

j_gene: TRBJ2-7
v_gene: TRBV11-2
abundance: few
d_gene: -
CDR3aa: CASSLGVLRRDEQYF
CDR3nt: TGTGCCAGCAGCTTAGGTGTCCTAAGGAGGGACGAGCAGTACTTC

j_gene: TRBJ2-3
v_gene: TRBV5-1
abundance: few
d_gene: TRBD2
CDR3aa: CASSKRMSAGASTDTQYF
CDR3nt: TGCGCCAGCAGCAAACGCATGTCAGCGGGGGCCAGCACAGATACGCAGTATTTT

j_gene: TRBJ1-5
v_gene: TRBV6-4
abundance: -
d_gene: TRBD1
CDR3aa: CASSDRRGRGNQPQHF
CDR3nt: TGTGCCAGCAGTGACCGTAGGGGGCGGGGGAATCAGCCCCAGCATTTT

j_gene: TRBJ2-2
v_gene: TRBV4-3
abundance: few
d_gene: -
CDR3aa: CASSQGDQVAGELFF
CDR3nt: TGCGCCAGCAGCCAAGGGGACCAAGTGGCCGGGGAGCTGTTTTTT

j_gene: TRBJ1-6
v_gene: TRBV2
abundance: -
d_gene: TRBD1
CDR3aa: CASSGLRQGARHLHF
CDR3nt: TGTGCCAGCAGTGGGCTTCGGCAGGGGGCCCGACACCTCCACTTT

j_gene: TRBJ1-6
v_gene: TRBV7-8
abundance: -
d_gene: -
CDR3aa: CASSLWENSPLHF
CDR3nt: TGTGCCAGCAGCTTATGGGAGAATTCACCCCTCCACTTT

j_gene: TRBJ1-3
v_gene: TRBV4-3
abundance: few
d_gene: -
CDR3aa: CASSLTLAENTIYF
CDR3nt: TGCGCCAGCAGCCTGACCCTTGCAGAGAACACCATATATTTT

j_gene: TRBJ2-5
v_gene: TRBV18
abundance: -
d_gene: -
CDR3aa: CASSLLPQGPTGETQYF
CDR3nt: TGTGCCAGCTCTCTCCTCCCACAGGGCCCGACGGGTGAGACCCAGTACTTC

j_gene: TRBJ2-7
v_gene: TRBV12-3/TRBV12-4
abundance: few
d_gene: -
CDR3aa: CASSSRVFNEQYF
CDR3nt: TGTGCCAGCAGTTCGAGGGTTTTCAACGAGCAGTACTTC

j_gene: TRBJ1-2
v_gene: TRBV7-9
abundance: -
d_gene: -
CDR3aa: CASSGGSGGNYGYTF
CDR3nt: TGTGCCAGCAGCGGAGGGTCGGGGGGGAACTATGGCTACACCTTC

j_gene: TRBJ2-5
v_gene: TRBV4-2
abundance: few
d_gene: TRBD2
CDR3aa: CASSQEGGGDETQYF
CDR3nt: TGTGCCAGCAGCCAAGAAGGCGGGGGGGACGAGACCCAGTACTTC

j_gene: TRBJ1-1
v_gene: TRBV4-3
abundance: few
d_gene: -
CDR3aa: CASSQVLGNTEAFF
CDR3nt: TGCGCCAGCAGCCAAGTCCTGGGGAACACTGAAGCTTTCTTT

j_gene: TRBJ1-1
v_gene: TRBV6-5
abundance: many
d_gene: -
CDR3aa: CASSGGFGAFF
CDR3nt: TGTGCCAGCAGTGGGGGGTTTGGAGCTTTCTTT

j_gene: TRBJ2-6
v_gene: TRBV25-1
abundance: -
d_gene: TRBD1
CDR3aa: CASSESAGTGRGGANVLTF
CDR3nt: TGTGCCAGCAGTGAATCCGCCGGGACAGGGCGGGGTGGGGCCAACGTCCTGACTTTC